A selection of T cell receptor beta chains follows, all from one sample in a study of identical twins. MiXCR, applied by TCRdb to the 5' RACE reads, yields one record per CDR3 protein. The sample lists roughly 720,000 distinct CDR3 sequences, around a sixth occurring once. This sample was shared with a second study, whose subject was T cells expressing NK-cell markers.

The sequencing input was PBMCs. The receptors were gathered from a woman aged 18-29 years in good health. The CDR3 runs from the conserved cysteine through the conserved F or W. A D gene is named only where the DNA matches it firmly. Some rows mark clone size as missing; the rest say once, few, many or name a class of expanded clone.

>few|TRBJ1-5|15|NA|TRBV15
CATSSSGRSNQPQHF
TGTGCCACCAGCAGTTCCGGACGGTCGAATCAGCCCCAGCATTTT
>few|TRBJ2-5|13|NA|TRBV6-5
CASSSMAPQAQYF
TGTGCCAGCAGTTCCATGGCGCCCCAGGCCCAGTACTTC
>NA|TRBJ2-7|16|TRBD1|TRBV5-1
CASSTAPGQGSYEQYF
TGCGCCAGCAGCACCGCGCCGGGACAGGGTTCCTACGAGCAGTACTTC
>NA|TRBJ2-1|13|TRBD2|TRBV5-4
CASSTGGNNEQFF
TGTGCCAGCAGCACCGGGGGGAACAATGAGCAGTTCTTC
>few|TRBJ1-2|15|NA|TRBV7-2
CASSLEVVPGYGYTF
TGTGCCAGCAGCTTAGAAGTCGTCCCAGGCTATGGCTACACCTTC
>NA|TRBJ2-3|20|NA|TRBV5-1
CASSLKIRDGGEPMSDTQYF
TGCGCCAGCAGCTTGAAAATACGGGACGGGGGTGAACCTATGTCAGATACGCAGTATTTT
>few|TRBJ2-3|12|NA|TRBV5-1
CASNWNTDTQYF
TGCGCCAGCAACTGGAACACAGATACGCAGTATTTT
>many|TRBJ2-3|15|NA|TRBV7-2
CASSLRWASTDTQYF
TGTGCCAGCAGCTTAAGGTGGGCTAGCACAGATACGCAGTATTTT
>NA|TRBJ2-1|15|NA|TRBV7-6
CASSFGQGAYNEQFF
TGTGCCAGCAGCTTCGGGCAGGGCGCCTACAATGAGCAGTTCTTC
>few|TRBJ2-7|12|NA|TRBV20-1
CSAAVDSYEQYF
TGCAGTGCTGCGGTAGATTCCTACGAGCAGTACTTC
>once|TRBJ2-1|13|TRBD1|TRBV3-1
CASSPLGRGIWFF
TGTGCCAGCAGCCCCCTGGGCAGGGGGATATGGTTCTTC
>NA|TRBJ2-1|15|NA|TRBV5-1
CASSSRGNTPNEQFF
TGCGCCAGCAGCTCACGCGGGAACACTCCCAATGAGCAGTTCTTC
>NA|TRBJ2-7|14|NA|TRBV28
CASSLVRIAYEQYF
TGTGCCAGCAGTTTAGTTCGGATTGCATACGAGCAGTACTTC
>NA|TRBJ2-5|17|TRBD2|TRBV11-2
CASSLEGTSGSLETQYF
TGTGCCAGCAGCTTAGAGGGGACTAGCGGGAGTTTGGAGACCCAGTACTTC
>NA|TRBJ2-7|13|NA|TRBV20-1
CSAPGRLAYEQYF
TGCAGTGCTCCGGGACGCCTAGCCTACGAGCAGTACTTC
>NA|TRBJ2-7|13|TRBD1|TRBV27
CASSSGQDYEQYF
TGTGCCAGCAGCTCGGGACAGGACTACGAGCAGTACTTC
>NA|TRBJ2-4|13|NA|TRBV28
CASSTGNQNIQYF
TGTGCCAGTTCTACGGGAAATCAAAACATTCAGTACTTC
>NA|TRBJ2-5|15|NA|TRBV12-3/TRBV12-4
CASSSQLVRGETQYF
TGTGCCAGCAGTTCCCAACTAGTTCGGGGCGAGACCCAGTACTTC
>many|TRBJ1-2|15|NA|TRBV5-1
CASSSGDTHNYGYTF
TGCGCCAGCAGCTCCGGAGACACCCATAACTATGGCTACACCTTC
>NA|TRBJ2-7|13|NA|TRBV5-4
CASSLLNSGEQYF
TGTGCCAGCAGCTTGTTGAACAGCGGCGAGCAGTACTTC